These T cell receptor beta chains were read from a single sample in a study of CD8+ T cells in alopecia areata. TCRdb's copy holds only in-frame clones and misses some; the assay was immunoSEQ multiplex PCR. The table includes 100,000 to 150,000 clones, 58% detected once. This sample comprised CD4+ T cells sorted from blood, obtained at week 0. Receptors were obtained from a human donor with alopecia areata. Each CDR3 is given with its conserved first and last residue. A D gene is named only where the DNA matches it firmly. Size is omitted from some rows. Given values are once, few, many or a class for expanded clones.

few	.	TRBV19	TRBJ2-7	TGTGCCAGTAGTATCGAGAGCAAGCAGTACTTC	CASSIESKQYF
medium-sized	.	TRBV2	TRBJ2-7	TGTGCCAGCAGCAACTACGAGCAGTACTTC	CASSNYEQYF
few	.	TRBV6-6	TRBJ2-5	TGTGCCAGCAGTTACAGGGGCCCCCAGTACTTC	CASSYRGPQYF
few	TRBD2	TRBV7-2	TRBJ2-1	TGTGCCAGCAGCTTAGAAGCGGGATACCACAATGAGCAGTTCTTC	CASSLEAGYHNEQFF
.	.	TRBV7-2	TRBJ1-2	TGTGCCAGCAGGCCGGGACACCAAGTACACTATGGCTACACCTTC	CASRPGHQVHYGYTF
.	.	TRBV5-6	TRBJ2-2	TGTGCCAGCAGCTTGCTCGGGGGCAGGGCGACCGGGGAGCTGTTTTTT	CASSLLGGRATGELFF
.	.	TRBV6-6	TRBJ1-5	TGTGCCAGCACCCAGCGGCAGTCGAATAGCAATCAGCCCCAGCATTTT	CASTQRQSNSNQPQHF
.	TRBD1	TRBV25-1	TRBJ2-3	TGTGCCAGCAGTCCTCGGACAGGGGGCACAGATACGCAGTATTTT	CASSPRTGGTDTQYF
.	.	TRBV19	TRBJ1-2	TGTGCCAGTAGTATCCAGACCCAGTTACCGGGCGCCTTC	CASSIQTQLPGAF
.	.	TRBV29-1	TRBJ1-5	TGCAGCGCTGGAGACGGACGGTATCAGCCCCAGCATTTT	CSAGDGRYQPQHF
.	.	TRBV7-2	TRBJ2-7	TGTGCCAGCAGCTTAGCGATAGAAGGGAAGCAGTACTTC	CASSLAIEGKQYF
few	.	TRBV27	TRBJ1-5	TGTGCCAGCACCCGGAGGGGGGACTTTGAGGGGCAGCCCCAGCATTTT	CASTRRGDFEGQPQHF
few	.	TRBV28	TRBJ2-1	TGTGCCAGCAGGCCACGCTCCCCCTACAATGAGCAGTTCTTC	CASRPRSPYNEQFF
.	.	TRBV6-5	TRBJ1-1	TGTGCCAGCAGTTACGGGGGGACCGGTATGAGCACTGAAGCTTTCTTT	CASSYGGTGMSTEAFF
once	TRBD1	TRBV9	TRBJ1-1	TGTGCCAGCGGACGACAGGGGACCACTGAAGCTTTCTTT	CASGRQGTTEAFF
.	.	TRBV6-5	TRBJ1-2	TGTGCCAGCAGTTACTCCACGGAAAACTATGGCTACACCTTC	CASSYSTENYGYTF
.	TRBD1	TRBV6-1	TRBJ1-2	TGTGCCAGCAGAGAGACAGGGGTGAGCTATGGCTACACCTTC	CASRETGVSYGYTF
.	.	TRBV11-1	TRBJ2-7	TGTGCCAGCAGAACCGGTACGACAGGTGGCAAGCAGTACTTC	CASRTGTTGGKQYF
few	TRBD1	TRBV19	TRBJ1-6	TGTGCCAGTCGTCGGGACAGGGAAACTTCACCCCTCCACTTT	CASRRDRETSPLHF
many	.	TRBV5-6	TRBJ1-5	TGTGCCAGCAGCTACCGTACAGGGACCGGTCAGCCCCAGCATTTT	CASSYRTGTGQPQHF
few	.	TRBV28	TRBJ2-5	TGTGCCAGCAGTCCCAGGCAGGAGGAGACCCAGTACTTC	CASSPRQEETQYF
.	.	TRBV30	TRBJ1-1	TGTGCCTGGAGTGTACGGGGTCTAATGAACACTGAAGCTTTCTTT	CAWSVRGLMNTEAFF
few	.	TRBV10-2	TRBJ2-5	TGCGCCAGCAGTGGGACAGTTAAAGAGACCCAGTACTTC	CASSGTVKETQYF
.	.	TRBV18	TRBJ2-7	TGTGCCAGCTCACCGCAGGAGGGGACCGAGCAGTACTTC	CASSPQEGTEQYF
few	TRBD1	TRBV7-2	TRBJ1-1	TGTGCCAGCAGCCCCGTGGCGGGACAGGGAAACACTGAAGCTTTCTTT	CASSPVAGQGNTEAFF
.	.	TRBV10-3	TRBJ1-5	TGTGCCATCTGGGGGGGCCCGCACCAGCCCCAGCATTTT	CAIWGGPHQPQHF
.	.	TRBV4-3	TRBJ1-1	TGCGCCAGCAGCCAAGATCAAGGTTTGAACACTGAAGCTTTCTTT	CASSQDQGLNTEAFF
.	TRBD1	TRBV5-4	TRBJ1-2	TGTGCCAGCAGCCTGGCGGACAGGGGGCGAGATGGCTACACCTTC	CASSLADRGRDGYTF
few	.	TRBV5-1	TRBJ1-3	TGCGCCAGCAGCTTAGACTTGGGTGGCGGTGGAAACACCATATATTTT	CASSLDLGGGGNTIYF